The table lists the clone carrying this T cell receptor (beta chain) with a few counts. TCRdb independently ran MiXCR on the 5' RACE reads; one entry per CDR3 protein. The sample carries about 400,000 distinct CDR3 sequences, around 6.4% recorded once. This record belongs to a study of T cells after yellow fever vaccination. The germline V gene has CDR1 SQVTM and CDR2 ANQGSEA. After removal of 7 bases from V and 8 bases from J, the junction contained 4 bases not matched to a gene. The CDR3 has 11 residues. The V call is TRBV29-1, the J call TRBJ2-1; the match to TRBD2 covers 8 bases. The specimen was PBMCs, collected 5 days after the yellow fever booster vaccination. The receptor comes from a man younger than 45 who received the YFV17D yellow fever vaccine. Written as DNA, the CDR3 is TGCAGCGCCACGCGGGGGGATGAGCAGTTCTTC. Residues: CSATRGDEQFF.